Listed below are T cell receptor beta chains from one sample, sequenced in a study of cytomegalovirus exposure and HLA in healthy donors. Data came from immunoSEQ multiplex PCR; TCRdb stores just in-frame clones and leaves some out. This table has about 190,000 clones, almost 80% appearing once. Sequencing was carried out using PBMCs. The receptors derive from a woman under 30 in good health and CMV-seronegative. Each CDR3 is given with its conserved first and last residue. The order of the fields is CDR3 protein, CDR3 DNA, J gene, clone size, D gene, V gene. D genes are given only for firm matches. Clone size is stated in some rows and not others, as once, few, many or a class when expanded.

cdr3_aa: CASSLDKNTQYF
cdr3_nt: TGTGCCAGCAGCTTAGACAAAAATACGCAGTATTTT
j_call: TRBJ2-3
clone_size: NA
d_call: NA
v_call: TRBV7-8

cdr3_aa: CAIPSDPPSEDQPQHF
cdr3_nt: TGCGCCATCCCGTCCGACCCCCCGTCTGAGGATCAGCCCCAGCATTTT
j_call: TRBJ1-5
clone_size: NA
d_call: NA
v_call: TRBV10-1

cdr3_aa: CASSLDSIGGQENEQFF
cdr3_nt: TGTGCCAGCAGCTTAGATTCCATCGGGGGGCAGGAGAATGAGCAGTTCTTC
j_call: TRBJ2-1
clone_size: NA
d_call: NA
v_call: TRBV11-2

cdr3_aa: CASSLTGTATEAFF
cdr3_nt: TGTGCCAGCAGCTTGACCGGGACAGCCACTGAAGCTTTCTTT
j_call: TRBJ1-1
clone_size: NA
d_call: TRBD1
v_call: TRBV7-2

cdr3_aa: CSALRRETQYF
cdr3_nt: TGCAGTGCCCTACGGCGGGAGACCCAGTACTTC
j_call: TRBJ2-5
clone_size: few
d_call: NA
v_call: TRBV20-1

cdr3_aa: CASTWGGGPDETQYF
cdr3_nt: TGTGCCAGCACCTGGGGAGGAGGCCCGGACGAGACCCAGTACTTC
j_call: TRBJ2-5
clone_size: NA
d_call: NA
v_call: TRBV28

cdr3_aa: CASIPPARAGAPELLDEQYF
cdr3_nt: TGCGCCAGCATCCCCCCGGCTAGAGCGGGAGCCCCCGAACTGTTAGACGAGCAGTACTTC
j_call: TRBJ2-7
clone_size: NA
d_call: TRBD2
v_call: TRBV10-1

cdr3_aa: CASNGVRDRGTYEQYF
cdr3_nt: TGTGCCAGCAACGGAGTCCGGGACAGGGGAACGTACGAGCAGTACTTC
j_call: TRBJ2-7
clone_size: NA
d_call: TRBD1
v_call: TRBV5-6

cdr3_aa: CASSLQGQPYGYTF
cdr3_nt: TGTGCCAGCAGCCTTCAGGGACAGCCTTATGGCTACACCTTC
j_call: TRBJ1-2
clone_size: NA
d_call: TRBD1
v_call: TRBV7-8

cdr3_aa: CASSRTGKTDQPQHF
cdr3_nt: TGTGCCAGCAGCCGGACAGGGAAGACGGATCAGCCCCAGCATTTT
j_call: TRBJ1-5
clone_size: NA
d_call: TRBD1
v_call: TRBV27

cdr3_aa: CASSDGDKGYGYTF
cdr3_nt: TGCGCCAGCAGCGACGGGGATAAGGGCTATGGCTACACCTTC
j_call: TRBJ1-2
clone_size: once
d_call: NA
v_call: TRBV5-1

cdr3_aa: CASSGRTSGSYEQYF
cdr3_nt: TGTGCCAGTAGTGGACGGACTAGCGGGAGCTACGAGCAGTACTTC
j_call: TRBJ2-7
clone_size: once
d_call: TRBD2
v_call: TRBV19

cdr3_aa: CASSLGTSGTYEQYF
cdr3_nt: TGTGCCAGCAGCCTCGGGACTAGCGGGACGTACGAGCAGTACTTC
j_call: TRBJ2-7
clone_size: once
d_call: TRBD2
v_call: TRBV4-2

cdr3_aa: CASSMELSYEQYF
cdr3_nt: TGTGCCAGTAGTATGGAGCTTAGCTACGAGCAGTACTTC
j_call: TRBJ2-7
clone_size: NA
d_call: NA
v_call: TRBV19

cdr3_aa: CAILASGANVLTF
cdr3_nt: TGTGCCATCCTGGCCTCTGGGGCCAACGTCCTGACTTTC
j_call: TRBJ2-6
clone_size: NA
d_call: NA
v_call: TRBV28

cdr3_aa: CASSKSDREERTEAFF
cdr3_nt: TGTGCCAGCAGCAAATCCGACAGGGAAGAGAGGACTGAAGCTTTCTTT
j_call: TRBJ1-1
clone_size: NA
d_call: NA
v_call: TRBV21-1